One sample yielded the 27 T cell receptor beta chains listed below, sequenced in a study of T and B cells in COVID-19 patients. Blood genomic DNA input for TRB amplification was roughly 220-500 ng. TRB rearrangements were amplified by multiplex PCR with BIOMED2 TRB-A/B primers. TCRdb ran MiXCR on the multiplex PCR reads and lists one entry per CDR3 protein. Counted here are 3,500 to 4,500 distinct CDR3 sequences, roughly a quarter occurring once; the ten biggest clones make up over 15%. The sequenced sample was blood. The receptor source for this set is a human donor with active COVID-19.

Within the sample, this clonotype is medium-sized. As DNA, the CDR3 is TGTGCCAGCAGCCCAACGTATACAGATACGCAGTATTTT. Translation gives CASSPTYTDTQYF. The chain links TRBV5-4 to TRBJ2-3, with D unclear. The V end lost 4 bases, the J end lost 3 bases, and 9 bases lay between the germline ends. CDR1 is SGHNT, CDR2 YYREEE, per germline (reference sequence). This CDR3 region has 13 residues.

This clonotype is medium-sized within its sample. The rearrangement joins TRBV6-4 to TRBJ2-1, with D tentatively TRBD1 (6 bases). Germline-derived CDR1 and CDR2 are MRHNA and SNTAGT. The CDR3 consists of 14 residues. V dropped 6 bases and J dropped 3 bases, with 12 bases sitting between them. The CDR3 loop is CASRTGPDYNEQFF. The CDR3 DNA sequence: TGTGCCAGCAGAACAGGGCCGGACTACAATGAGCAGTTCTTC.

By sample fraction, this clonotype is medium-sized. CDR3 region: CASSGSRQGAGDTQYF. The CDR3 DNA reads TGTGCCAGCAGTGGTTCTAGACAGGGGGCAGGGGATACGCAGTATTTT. The chain has TRBV6-1 and TRBJ2-3; 10 nucleotides agree with TRBD1. J gave up 6 bases and V 4 bases, and 10 bases lay outside the gene matches. This CDR3 contains 16 residues. Germline V gene sequence: CDR1 MNHNS, CDR2 SASEGT.

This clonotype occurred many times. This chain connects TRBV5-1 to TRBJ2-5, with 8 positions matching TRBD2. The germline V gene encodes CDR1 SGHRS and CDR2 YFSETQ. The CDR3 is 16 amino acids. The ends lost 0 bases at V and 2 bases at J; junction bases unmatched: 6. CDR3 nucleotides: TGCGCCAGCAGCTTGGGGAGCGGGGGAAGTCAAGAGACCCAGTACTTC. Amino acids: CASSLGSGGSQETQYF. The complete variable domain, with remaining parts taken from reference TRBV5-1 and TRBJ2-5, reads KAGVTQTPRYLIKTRGQQVTLSCSPISGHRSVSWYQQTPGQGLQFLFEYFSETQRNKGNFPGRFSGRQFSNSRSEMNVSTLELGDSALYLCASSLGSGGSQETQYFGPGTRLLVL.

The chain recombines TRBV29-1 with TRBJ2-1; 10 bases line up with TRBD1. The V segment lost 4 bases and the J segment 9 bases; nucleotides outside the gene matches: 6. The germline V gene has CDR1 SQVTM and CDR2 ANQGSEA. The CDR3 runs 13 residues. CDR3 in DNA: TGCAGCGTTGCGGGACAGGGGTGGTGTGAGCAGTTCTTC. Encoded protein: CSVAGQGWCEQFF.

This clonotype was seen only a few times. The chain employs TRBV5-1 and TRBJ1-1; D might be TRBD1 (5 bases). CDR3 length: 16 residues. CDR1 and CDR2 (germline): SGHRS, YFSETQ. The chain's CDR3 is CAIPHRRRGVNTEAFF. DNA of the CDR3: TGCGCAATACCACACCGGAGGCGGGGGGTGAACACTGAAGCTTTCTTT.

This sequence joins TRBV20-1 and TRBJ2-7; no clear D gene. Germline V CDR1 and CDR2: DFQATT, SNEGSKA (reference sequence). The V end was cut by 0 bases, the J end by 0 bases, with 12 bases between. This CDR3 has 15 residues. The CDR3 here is CSARDPGGGSYEQYF. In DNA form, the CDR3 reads TGCAGTGCTAGAGATCCTGGTGGCGGCTCCTACGAGCAGTACTTC.

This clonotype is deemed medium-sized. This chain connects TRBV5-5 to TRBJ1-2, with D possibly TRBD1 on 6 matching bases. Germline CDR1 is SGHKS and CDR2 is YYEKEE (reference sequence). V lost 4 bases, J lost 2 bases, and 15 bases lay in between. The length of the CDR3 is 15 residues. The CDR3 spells CASSHEDRPNYGYTF. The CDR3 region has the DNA TGTGCCAGCAGCCACGAAGACAGGCCCAACTATGGCTACACCTTC.

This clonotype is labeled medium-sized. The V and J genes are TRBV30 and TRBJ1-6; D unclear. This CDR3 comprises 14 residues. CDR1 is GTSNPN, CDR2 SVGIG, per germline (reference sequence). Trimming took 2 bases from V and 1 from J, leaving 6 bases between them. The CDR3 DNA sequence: TGTGCCTGGAGTCCCGGATCCTATAATTCACCCCTCCACTTT. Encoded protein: CAWSPGSYNSPLHF.

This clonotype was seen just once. Here the CDR3 DNA reads TGTGCCAGTAGTCCAGGGAGCACAGATACGCAGTATTTT. Protein: CASSPGSTDTQYF. The chain carries TRBV19 and TRBJ2-3, with D tentatively TRBD1 (5 bases). Germline CDR1 LNHDA, CDR2 SQIVND (reference sequence). The CDR3 is made up of 13 amino acids. V was trimmed by 5 bases and J by 0 bases, leaving 6 bases between them.

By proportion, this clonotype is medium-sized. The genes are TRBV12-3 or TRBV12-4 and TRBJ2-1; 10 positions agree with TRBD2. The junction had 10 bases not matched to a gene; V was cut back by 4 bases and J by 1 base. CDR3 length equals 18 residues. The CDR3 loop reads CASSSEAGGPRSYNEQFF. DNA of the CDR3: TGTGCCAGCAGTTCAGAAGCGGGAGGGCCACGGTCCTACAATGAGCAGTTCTTC.

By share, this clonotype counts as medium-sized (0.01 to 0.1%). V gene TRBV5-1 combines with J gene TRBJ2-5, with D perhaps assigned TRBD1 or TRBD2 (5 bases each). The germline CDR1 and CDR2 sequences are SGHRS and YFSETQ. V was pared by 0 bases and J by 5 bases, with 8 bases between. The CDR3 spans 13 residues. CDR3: CASSLGGGETQYF. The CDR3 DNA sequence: TGCGCCAGCAGCTTGGGGGGCGGGGAGACCCAGTACTTC.

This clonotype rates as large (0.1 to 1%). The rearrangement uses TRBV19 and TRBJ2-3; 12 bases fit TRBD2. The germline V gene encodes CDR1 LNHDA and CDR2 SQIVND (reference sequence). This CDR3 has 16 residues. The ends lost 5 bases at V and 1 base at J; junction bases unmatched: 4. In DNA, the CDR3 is TGTGCCAGTAGTTCACTAGCGGGGGGACGCACAGATACGCAGTATTTT. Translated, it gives CASSSLAGGRTDTQYF.

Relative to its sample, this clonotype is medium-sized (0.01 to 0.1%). CDR3 region: CASKLAHANEQFF. The CDR3 DNA reads as TGTGCCAGCAAGTTAGCCCACGCCAATGAGCAGTTCTTC. The V and J genes are TRBV27 and TRBJ2-1; D is uncertain. The V gene's germline CDR1 is MNHEY and CDR2 SMNVEV (reference sequence). Trimming stripped 7 bases from V and 6 bases from J, with 13 bases between. The CDR3 length is 13 residues.

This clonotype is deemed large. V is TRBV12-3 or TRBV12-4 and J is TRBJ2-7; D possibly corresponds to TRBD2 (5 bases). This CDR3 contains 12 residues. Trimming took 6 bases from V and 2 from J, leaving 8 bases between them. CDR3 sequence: CASRLDPYEQYF. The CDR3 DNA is TGTGCCAGCAGACTAGACCCCTACGAGCAGTACTTC.

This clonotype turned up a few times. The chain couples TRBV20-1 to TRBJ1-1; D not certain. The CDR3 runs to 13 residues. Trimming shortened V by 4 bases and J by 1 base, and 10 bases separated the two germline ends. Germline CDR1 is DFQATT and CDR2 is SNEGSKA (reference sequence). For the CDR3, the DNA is TGCAGTGCTACAAGAGAGGGGAACACTGAAGCTTTCTTT. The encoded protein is CSATREGNTEAFF.

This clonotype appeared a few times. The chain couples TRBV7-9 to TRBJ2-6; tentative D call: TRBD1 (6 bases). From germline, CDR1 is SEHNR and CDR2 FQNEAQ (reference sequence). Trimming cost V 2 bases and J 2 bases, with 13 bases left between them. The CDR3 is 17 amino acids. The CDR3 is CASSLSLGAAGANVLTF. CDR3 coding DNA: TGTGCCAGCAGCTTATCCCTGGGGGCCGCTGGGGCCAACGTCCTGACTTTC.

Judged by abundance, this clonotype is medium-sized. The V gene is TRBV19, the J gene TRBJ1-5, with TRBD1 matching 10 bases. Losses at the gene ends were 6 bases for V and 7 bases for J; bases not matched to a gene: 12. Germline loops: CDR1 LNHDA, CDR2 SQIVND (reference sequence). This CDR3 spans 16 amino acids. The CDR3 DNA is TGTGCCAGTAGGAAAACGCGGACAGGGGGAGACCAGCCCCAGCATTTT. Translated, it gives CASRKTRTGGDQPQHF.

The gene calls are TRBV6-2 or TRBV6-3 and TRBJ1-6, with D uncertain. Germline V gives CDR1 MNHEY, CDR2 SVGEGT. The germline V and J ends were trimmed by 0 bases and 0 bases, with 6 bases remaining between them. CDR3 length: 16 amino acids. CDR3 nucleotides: TGTGCCAGCAGTTACTCGTCAGCCTCCTATAATTCACCCCTCCACTTT. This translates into CASSYSSASYNSPLHF.

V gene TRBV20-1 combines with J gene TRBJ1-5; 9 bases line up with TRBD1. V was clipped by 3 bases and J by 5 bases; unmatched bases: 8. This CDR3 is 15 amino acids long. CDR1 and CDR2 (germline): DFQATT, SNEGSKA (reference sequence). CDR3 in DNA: TGCAGTGCTAGCAACCCGGGACAGGGATATCAGCCCCAGCATTTT. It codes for CSASNPGQGYQPQHF.

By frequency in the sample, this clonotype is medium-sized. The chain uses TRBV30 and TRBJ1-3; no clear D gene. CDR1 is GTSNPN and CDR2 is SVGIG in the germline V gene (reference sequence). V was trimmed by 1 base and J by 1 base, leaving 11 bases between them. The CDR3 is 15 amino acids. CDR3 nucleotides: TGTGCCTGGAGTGAAGGTGTACGTTCTGGAAACACCATATATTTT. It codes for CAWSEGVRSGNTIYF.

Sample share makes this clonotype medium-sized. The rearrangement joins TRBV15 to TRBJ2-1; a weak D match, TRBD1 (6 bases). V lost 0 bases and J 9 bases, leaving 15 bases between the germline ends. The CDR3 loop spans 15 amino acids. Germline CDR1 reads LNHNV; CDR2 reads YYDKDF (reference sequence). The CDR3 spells CATSRDWGQQGEQFF. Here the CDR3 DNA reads TGTGCCACCAGCAGAGATTGGGGCCAACAGGGTGAGCAGTTCTTC.

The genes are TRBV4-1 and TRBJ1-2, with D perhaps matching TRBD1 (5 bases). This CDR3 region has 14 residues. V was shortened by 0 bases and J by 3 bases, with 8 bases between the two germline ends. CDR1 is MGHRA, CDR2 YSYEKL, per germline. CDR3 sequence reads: CASSQEPGHYGYTF. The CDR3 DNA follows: TGCGCCAGCAGCCAAGAACCAGGGCACTATGGCTACACCTTC.

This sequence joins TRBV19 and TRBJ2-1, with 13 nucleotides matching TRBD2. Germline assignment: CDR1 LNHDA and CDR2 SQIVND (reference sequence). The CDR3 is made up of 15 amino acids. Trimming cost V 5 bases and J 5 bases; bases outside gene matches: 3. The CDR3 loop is CASSAGTSGDNEQFF. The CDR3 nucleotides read TGTGCCAGTAGTGCCGGGACTAGCGGGGACAATGAGCAGTTCTTC.

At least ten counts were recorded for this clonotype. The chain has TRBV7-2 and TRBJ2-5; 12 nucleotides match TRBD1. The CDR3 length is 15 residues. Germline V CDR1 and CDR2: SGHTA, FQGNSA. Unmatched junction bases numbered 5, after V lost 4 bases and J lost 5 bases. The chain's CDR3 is CASSSGQGAGETQYF. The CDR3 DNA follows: TGTGCCAGCAGCTCGGGACAGGGGGCAGGGGAGACCCAGTACTTC.

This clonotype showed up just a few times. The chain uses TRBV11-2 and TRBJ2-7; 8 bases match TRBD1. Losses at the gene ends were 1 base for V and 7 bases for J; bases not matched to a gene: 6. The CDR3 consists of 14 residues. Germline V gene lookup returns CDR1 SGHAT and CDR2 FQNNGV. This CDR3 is CASSLVQGAGEQYF. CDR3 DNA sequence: TGTGCCAGCAGCTTAGTTCAGGGGGCGGGTGAGCAGTACTTC.

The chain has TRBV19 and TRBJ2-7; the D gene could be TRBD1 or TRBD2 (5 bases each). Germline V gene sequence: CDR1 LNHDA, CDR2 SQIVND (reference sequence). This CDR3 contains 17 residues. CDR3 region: CVSSTSAGTVSSYEQYF. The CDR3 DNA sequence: TGTGTTAGTAGTACCTCAGCCGGGACGGTGAGCTCCTACGAGCAGTACTTC.